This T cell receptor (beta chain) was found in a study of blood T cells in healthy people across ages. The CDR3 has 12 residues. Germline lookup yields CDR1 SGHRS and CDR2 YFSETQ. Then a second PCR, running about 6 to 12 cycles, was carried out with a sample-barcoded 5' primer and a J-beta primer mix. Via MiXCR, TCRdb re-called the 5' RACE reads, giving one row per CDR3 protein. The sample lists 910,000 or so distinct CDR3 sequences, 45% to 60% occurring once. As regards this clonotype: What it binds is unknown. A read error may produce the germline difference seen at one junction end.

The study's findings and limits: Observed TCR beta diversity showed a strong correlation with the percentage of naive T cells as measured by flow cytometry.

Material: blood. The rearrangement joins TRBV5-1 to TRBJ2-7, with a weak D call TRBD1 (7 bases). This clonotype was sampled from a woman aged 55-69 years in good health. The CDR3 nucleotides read TGCGCCGGCAGCAGGGGGGCCTACGAGCAGTACTTC. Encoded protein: CAGSRGAYEQYF. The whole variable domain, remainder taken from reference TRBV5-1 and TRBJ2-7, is KAGVTQTPRYLIKTRGQQVTLSCSPISGHRSVSWYQQTPGQGLQFLFEYFSETQRNKGNFPGRFSGRQFSNSRSEMNVSTLELGDSALYLCAGSRGAYEQYFGPGTRLTVT.